This T cell receptor beta chain is from a study of cytomegalovirus exposure and HLA in healthy donors. Study-wide findings and caveats: The majority of TCR sequences were rare, yet some public TCRs appeared in many donors.

The donors comprised healthy bone marrow donors. Despite likely unrecorded immune exposures, the donors were nominally healthy at the time of sampling. CDR1 and CDR2 (germline): WSHSY, SAAADI. This CDR3 has 17 amino acids. The ends lost 6 bases at V and 1 base at J; junction bases unmatched: 5. Worth noting for this clone: The antigen remains unidentified.

PCR amplification relied on 60 Vbeta primers (plus 13 Jbeta primers). This table comes from immunoSEQ multiplex PCR, and its TCRdb copy is limited to in-frame clones, with some not included. The sample consists of 60,000 to 90,000 clones, roughly 88% of them appearing once. The rearrangement uses TRBV10-2 and TRBJ2-3, with TRBD2 matching over 15 bases. The sample comprised PBMCs. The clonotype originates from a man between 65 and 85 years old in good health and CMV-seropositive. CDR3 region: CASRGTSGRFGTDTQYF. For the CDR3, the DNA is TGCGCCAGCAGAGGGACTAGCGGGAGGTTCGGCACAGATACGCAGTATTTT.